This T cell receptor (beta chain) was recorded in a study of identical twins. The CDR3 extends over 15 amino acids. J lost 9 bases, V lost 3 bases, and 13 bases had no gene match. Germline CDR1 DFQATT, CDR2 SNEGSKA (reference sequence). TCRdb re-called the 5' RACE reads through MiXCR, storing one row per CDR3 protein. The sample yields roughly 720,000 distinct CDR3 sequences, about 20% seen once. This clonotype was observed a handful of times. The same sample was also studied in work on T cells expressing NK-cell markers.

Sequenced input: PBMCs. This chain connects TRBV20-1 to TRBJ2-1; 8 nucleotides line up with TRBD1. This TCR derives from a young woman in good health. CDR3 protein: CSARLTGDSPAEQFF. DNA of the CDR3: TGCAGTGCTAGGCTGACAGGGGACAGCCCCGCTGAGCAGTTCTTC.